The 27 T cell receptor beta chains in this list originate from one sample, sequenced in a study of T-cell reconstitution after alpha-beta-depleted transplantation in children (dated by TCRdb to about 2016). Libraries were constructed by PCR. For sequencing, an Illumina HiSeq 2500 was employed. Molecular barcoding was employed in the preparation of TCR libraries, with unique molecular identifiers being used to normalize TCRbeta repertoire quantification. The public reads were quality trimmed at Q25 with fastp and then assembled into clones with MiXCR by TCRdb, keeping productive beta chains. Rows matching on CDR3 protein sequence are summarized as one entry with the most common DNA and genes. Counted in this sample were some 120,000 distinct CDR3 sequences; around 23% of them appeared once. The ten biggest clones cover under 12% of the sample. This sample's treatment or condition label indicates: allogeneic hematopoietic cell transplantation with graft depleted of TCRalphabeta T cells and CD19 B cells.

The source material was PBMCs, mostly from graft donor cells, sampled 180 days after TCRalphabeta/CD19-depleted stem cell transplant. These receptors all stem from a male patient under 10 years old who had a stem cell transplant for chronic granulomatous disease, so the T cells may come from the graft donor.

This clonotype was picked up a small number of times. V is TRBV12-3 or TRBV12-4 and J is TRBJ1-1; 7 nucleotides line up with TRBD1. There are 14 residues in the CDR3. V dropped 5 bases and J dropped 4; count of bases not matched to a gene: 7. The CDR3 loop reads CASSLDRVSTEAFF. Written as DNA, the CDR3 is TGTGCCAGCAGTCTCGACAGGGTGAGCACTGAAGCTTTCTTT.

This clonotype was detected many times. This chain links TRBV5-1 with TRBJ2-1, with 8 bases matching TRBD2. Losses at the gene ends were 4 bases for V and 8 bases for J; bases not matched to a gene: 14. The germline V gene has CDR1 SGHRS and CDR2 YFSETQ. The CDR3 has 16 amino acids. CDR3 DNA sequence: TGCGCCAGCAGCCCCCGGAGCGGGAGTACCCTCCATGAGCAGTTCTTC. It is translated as CASSPRSGSTLHEQFF.

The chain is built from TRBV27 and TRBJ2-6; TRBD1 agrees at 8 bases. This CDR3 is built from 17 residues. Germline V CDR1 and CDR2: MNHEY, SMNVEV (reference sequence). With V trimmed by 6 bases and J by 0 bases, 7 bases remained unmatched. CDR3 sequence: CASRVTTGGSGANVLTF. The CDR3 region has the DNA TGTGCCAGCAGAGTTACAACAGGGGGCTCTGGGGCCAACGTCCTGACTTTC.

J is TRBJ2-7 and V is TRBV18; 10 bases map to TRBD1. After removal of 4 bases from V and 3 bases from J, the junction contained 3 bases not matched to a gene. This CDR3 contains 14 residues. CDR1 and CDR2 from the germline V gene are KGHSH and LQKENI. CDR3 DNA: TGTGCCAGCTCACTTAGGACAGGGGGCTACGAGCAGTACTTC. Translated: CASSLRTGGYEQYF.

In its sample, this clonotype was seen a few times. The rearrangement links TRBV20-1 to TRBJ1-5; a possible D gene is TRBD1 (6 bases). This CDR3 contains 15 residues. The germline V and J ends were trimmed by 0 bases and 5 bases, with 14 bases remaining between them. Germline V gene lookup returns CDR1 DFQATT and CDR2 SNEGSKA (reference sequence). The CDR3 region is CSARDRGGGDQPQHF. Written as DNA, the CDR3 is TGCAGTGCTAGAGATCGAGGAGGGGGGGATCAGCCCCAGCATTTT.

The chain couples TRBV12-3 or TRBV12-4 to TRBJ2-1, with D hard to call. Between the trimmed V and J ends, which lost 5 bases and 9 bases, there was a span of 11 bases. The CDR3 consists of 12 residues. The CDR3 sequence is CASSQLWFEQFF. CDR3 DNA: TGTGCCAGCAGTCAGCTTTGGTTTGAGCAGTTCTTC.

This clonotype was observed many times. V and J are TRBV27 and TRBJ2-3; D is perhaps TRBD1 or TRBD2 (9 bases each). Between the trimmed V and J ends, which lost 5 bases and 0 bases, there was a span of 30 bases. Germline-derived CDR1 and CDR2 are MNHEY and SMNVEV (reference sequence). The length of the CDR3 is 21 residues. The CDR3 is CASSPTGGILREGRSTDTQYF. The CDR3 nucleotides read TGTGCCAGCAGTCCCACAGGGGGCATTTTGCGGGAGGGCCGGAGCACAGATACGCAGTATTTT.

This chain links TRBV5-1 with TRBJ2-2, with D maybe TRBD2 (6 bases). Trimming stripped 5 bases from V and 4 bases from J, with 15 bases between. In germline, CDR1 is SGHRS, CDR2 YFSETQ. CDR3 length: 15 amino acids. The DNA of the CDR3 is TGCGCCAGCAGGGCCGGGAGCGAGCCCACCGGGGAGCTGTTTTTT. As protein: CASRAGSEPTGELFF.

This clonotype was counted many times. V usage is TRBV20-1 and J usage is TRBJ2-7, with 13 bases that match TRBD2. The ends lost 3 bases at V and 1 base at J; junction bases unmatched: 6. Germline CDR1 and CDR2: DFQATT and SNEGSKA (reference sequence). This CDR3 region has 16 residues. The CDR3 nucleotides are TGCAGTGCTAGCAAAACTAGCGGGGGGGATTCCTACGAGCAGTACTTC. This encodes CSASKTSGGDSYEQYF.

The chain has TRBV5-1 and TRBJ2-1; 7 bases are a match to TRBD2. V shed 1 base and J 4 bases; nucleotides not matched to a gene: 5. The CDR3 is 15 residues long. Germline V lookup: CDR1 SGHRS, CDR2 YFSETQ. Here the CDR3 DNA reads TGCGCCAGCAGCTTGAGCGGGATGGTGTACAATGAGCAGTTCTTC. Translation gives CASSLSGMVYNEQFF.

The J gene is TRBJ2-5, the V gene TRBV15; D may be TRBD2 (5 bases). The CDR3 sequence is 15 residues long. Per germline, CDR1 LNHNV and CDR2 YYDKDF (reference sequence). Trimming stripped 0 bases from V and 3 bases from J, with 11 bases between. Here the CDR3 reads CATSRDLRGKETQYF. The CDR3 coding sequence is TGTGCCACCAGCAGAGATCTCCGGGGTAAAGAGACCCAGTACTTC.

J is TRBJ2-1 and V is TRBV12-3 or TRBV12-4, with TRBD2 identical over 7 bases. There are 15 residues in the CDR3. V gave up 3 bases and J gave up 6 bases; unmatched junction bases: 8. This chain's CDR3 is CASSLAAGTFNEQFF. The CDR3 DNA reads TGTGCCAGCAGTTTGGCAGCGGGAACATTCAATGAGCAGTTCTTC.

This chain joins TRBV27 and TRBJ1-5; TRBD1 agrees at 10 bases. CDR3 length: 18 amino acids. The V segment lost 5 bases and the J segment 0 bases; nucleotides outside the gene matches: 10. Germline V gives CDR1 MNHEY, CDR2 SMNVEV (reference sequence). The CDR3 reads CASSMGQGPGDSNQPQHF. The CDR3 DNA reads TGTGCCAGCAGTATGGGACAGGGGCCAGGCGATAGCAATCAGCCCCAGCATTTT.

The CDR3 nucleotides are TGTGCCATCAGTGATTCCGACCGGGGGCTAGGGAATTCACCCCTCCACTTT. Translation: CAISDSDRGLGNSPLHF. The chain couples TRBV10-3 to TRBJ1-6, with D maybe TRBD1 (6 bases). The germline CDR1 and CDR2 sequences are ENHRY and SYGVKD. This CDR3 is built from 17 residues. V was clipped by 3 bases and J by 7 bases, with 19 bases between them.

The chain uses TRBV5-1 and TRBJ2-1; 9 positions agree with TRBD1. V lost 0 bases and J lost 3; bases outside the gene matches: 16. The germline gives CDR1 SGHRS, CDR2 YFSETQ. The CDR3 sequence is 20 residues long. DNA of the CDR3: TGCGCCAGCAGCTTGGCCCGTACAGGTCACCGGGACAGGGACTACAATGAGCAGTTCTTC. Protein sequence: CASSLARTGHRDRDYNEQFF.

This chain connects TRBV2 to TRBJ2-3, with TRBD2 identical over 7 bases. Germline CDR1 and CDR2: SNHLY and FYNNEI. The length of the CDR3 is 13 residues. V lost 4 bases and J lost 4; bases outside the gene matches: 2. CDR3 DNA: TGTGCCAGCAGTGGACTAGCCCCAGATACGCAGTATTTT. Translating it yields CASSGLAPDTQYF.

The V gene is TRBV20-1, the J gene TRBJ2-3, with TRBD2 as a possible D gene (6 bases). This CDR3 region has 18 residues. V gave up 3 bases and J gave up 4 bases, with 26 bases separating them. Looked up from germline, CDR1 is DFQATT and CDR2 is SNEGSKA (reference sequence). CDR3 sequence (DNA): TGCAGTGCTAGGGGCGGCGGGGTTAAGCTTCTTCAGGCAGATACGCAGTATTTT. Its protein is CSARGGGVKLLQADTQYF.

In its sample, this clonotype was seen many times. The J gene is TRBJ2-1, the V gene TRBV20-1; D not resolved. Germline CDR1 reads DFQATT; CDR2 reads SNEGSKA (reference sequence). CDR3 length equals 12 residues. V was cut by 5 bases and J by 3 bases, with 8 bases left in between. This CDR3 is CSAGLVYNEQFF. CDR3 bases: TGCAGTGCTGGCTTAGTCTACAATGAGCAGTTCTTC.

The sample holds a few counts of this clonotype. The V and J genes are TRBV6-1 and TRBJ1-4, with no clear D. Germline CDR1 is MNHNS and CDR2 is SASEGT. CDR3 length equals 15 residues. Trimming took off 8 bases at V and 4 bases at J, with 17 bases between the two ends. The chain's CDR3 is CASLSMGIFNEKLFF. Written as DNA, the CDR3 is TGTGCCAGCCTGTCCATGGGGATTTTTAATGAAAAACTGTTTTTT.

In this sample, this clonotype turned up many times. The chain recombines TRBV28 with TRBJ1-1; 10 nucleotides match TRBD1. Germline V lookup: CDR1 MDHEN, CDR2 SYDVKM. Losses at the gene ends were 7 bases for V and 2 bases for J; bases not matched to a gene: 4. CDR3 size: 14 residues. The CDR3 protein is CASTRQGANTEAFF. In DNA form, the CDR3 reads TGTGCCAGCACTCGACAGGGGGCAAACACTGAAGCTTTCTTT. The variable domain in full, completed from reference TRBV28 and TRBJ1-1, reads DVKVTQSSRYLVKRTGEKVFLECVQDMDHENMFWYRQDPGLGLRLIYFSYDVKMKEKGDIPEGYSVSREKKERFSLILESASTNQTSMYLCASTRQGANTEAFFGQGTRLTVV.

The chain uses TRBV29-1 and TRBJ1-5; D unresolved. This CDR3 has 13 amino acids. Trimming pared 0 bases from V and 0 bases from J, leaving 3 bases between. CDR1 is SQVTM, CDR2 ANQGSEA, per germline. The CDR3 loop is CSVEDDSNQPQHF. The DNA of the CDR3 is TGCAGCGTTGAAGACGATAGCAATCAGCCCCAGCATTTT.

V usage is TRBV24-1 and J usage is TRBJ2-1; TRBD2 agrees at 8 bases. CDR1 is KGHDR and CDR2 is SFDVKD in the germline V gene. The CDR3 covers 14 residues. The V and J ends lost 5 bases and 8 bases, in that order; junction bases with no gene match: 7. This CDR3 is CATSAGGRRDEQFF. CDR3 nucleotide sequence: TGTGCCACCAGTGCAGGCGGGAGGAGAGATGAGCAGTTCTTC.

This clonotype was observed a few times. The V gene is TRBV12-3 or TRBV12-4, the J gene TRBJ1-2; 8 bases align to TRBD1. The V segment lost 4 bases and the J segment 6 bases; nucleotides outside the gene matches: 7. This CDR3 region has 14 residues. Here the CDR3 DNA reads TGTGCCAGCAGTTCGACAGGGGCCCTAAATGGCTACACCTTC. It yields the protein CASSSTGALNGYTF.

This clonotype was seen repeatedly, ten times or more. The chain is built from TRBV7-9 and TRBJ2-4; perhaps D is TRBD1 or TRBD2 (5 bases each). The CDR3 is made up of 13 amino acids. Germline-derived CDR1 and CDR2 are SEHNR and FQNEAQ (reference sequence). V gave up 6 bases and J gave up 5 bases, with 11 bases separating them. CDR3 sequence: CASSWDGQNIQYF. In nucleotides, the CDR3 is TGTGCCAGCAGTTGGGACGGACAAAACATTCAGTACTTC. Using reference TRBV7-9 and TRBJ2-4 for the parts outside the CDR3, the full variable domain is DTGVSQNPRHKITKRGQNVTFRCDPISEHNRLYWYRQTLGQGPEFLTYFQNEAQLEKSRLLSDRFSAERPKGSFSTLEIQRTEQGDSAMYLCASSWDGQNIQYFGAGTRLSVL.

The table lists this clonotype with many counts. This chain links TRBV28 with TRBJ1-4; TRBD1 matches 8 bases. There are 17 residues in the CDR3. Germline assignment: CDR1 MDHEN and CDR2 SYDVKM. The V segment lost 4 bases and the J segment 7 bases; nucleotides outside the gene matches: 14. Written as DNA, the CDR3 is TGTGCCAGCAGTTCAGGACAGGGTACGGAGTGGGTTGAAAAACTGTTTTTT. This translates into CASSSGQGTEWVEKLFF.

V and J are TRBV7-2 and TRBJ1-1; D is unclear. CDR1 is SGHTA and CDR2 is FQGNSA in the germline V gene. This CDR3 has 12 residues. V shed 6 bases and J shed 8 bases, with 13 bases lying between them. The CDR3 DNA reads TGTGCCAGCAGTTGGCAGAGTGGCGAAGCTTTCTTT. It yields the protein CASSWQSGEAFF.

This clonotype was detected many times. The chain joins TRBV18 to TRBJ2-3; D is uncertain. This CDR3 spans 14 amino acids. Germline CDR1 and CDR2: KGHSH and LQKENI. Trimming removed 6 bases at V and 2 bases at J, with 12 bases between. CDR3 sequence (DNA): TGTGCCAGCTCTCACGATATCTACACAGATACGCAGTATTTT. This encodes CASSHDIYTDTQYF.